The TCR beta chain described here comes from a study of shared clonotypes between healthy human individuals (TCRdb year 2020). Notes on the research overall: A couple of women and a few men aged 18 to 49 years were included in the cohort. To estimate repertoire size and how much clonotypes are shared between individuals, the study performed deep sequencing of blood TCR repertoires from roughly five healthy adults. For each donor, CD4 naive and CD4 memory were each run on three plates, CD8 naive on two plates, and CD8 memory on one plate. Between about 0.94 and 8.9 billion PBMCs per donor were obtained by leukapheresis. To increase sequencing depth and limit assay-specific biases, different laboratories used diverse techniques to prepare libraries and sequence TCR repertoires.

Using the deep immunoSEQ assay, multiplex PCR amplified TCR CDR3 regions from genomic DNA. Extracted genomic DNA from each cell subset was spread evenly across all wells of several immunoSEQ 96-well plates, with each plate serving as a replicate. For sorted subsets, each replicate PCR was loaded with roughly 190 ng genomic DNA, equivalent to 30,000 to 35,000 T cell genomes. Purified libraries were measured with a Qubit 3.0 fluorometer, size-checked on a Bioanalyzer 2100, and measured again with the KAPA Library Quantification kit. Every immunoSEQ 96-well plate was sequenced on a dedicated single-read 150-cycle Illumina NextSeq 550 flow cell. In the source study's methods: Because only junctional sequences without quality scores were contained in the immunoSEQ output, filtering matching that applied to full-length reads could not be performed. Sequences were annotated with PyIR, a Python wrapper for IgBLAST v1.9, and V/J genes and CDR3 were assigned using IMGT germline references. Any read was removed if the V/J assignment was weak (E-value above 1e-6), the CDR3 was missing, or the read contained stop codons, out-of-frame junctions, or ambiguous translated residues. V3J clonotypes were defined as sequences sharing an identical inferred V gene, J gene, and CDR3 amino acid sequence. To compute the percentage overlap between repertoires, the number of shared unique clonotypes was divided by the size of the smaller repertoire. Repertoire richness was assessed with RTK rarefaction, the Chao1 estimator, and Recon v2.1 estimates of unobserved clonotypes. Generation probabilities for all TCRbeta clonotypes obtained by the gDNA method from a handful of donors were computed using OLGA. TCRdb mirrors the immuneACCESS table, restricted to in-frame sequences. Some clones are absent from its copies; in checked studies, under half trace to an unresolved V gene, and the reason for the others is unknown. D and trimming come from the DNA, and the V and J calls and clone size come from that table. The sample includes 2 million or so clones, with roughly 95% observed a single time. Jointly, the top ten make up more than 0.1% of the sample.

What the study reported, not specific to this receptor: Compared with non-shared clonotypes, the clonotypes found in all four sorted-subset donors had higher generation probabilities. Rarefaction of sorted-subset datasets indicated incomplete sequencing despite the large sequencing depth. Naive subsets generally had larger estimated clonotype richness than memory subsets. Sharing across four donors was observed for approximately 4.6% of naive CD4, 3% to 3.5% of naive CD8, about 2.3% of memory CD4, and roughly 0.4% of memory CD8 clonotypes. Sampling was restricted to blood, and TCR repertoires in tissue are likely to differ from TCR repertoires in blood. Pairwise subsampling indicated that sequencing depth was expected to affect the degree of clonotype sharing among donors. Because the study included a small number of donors, the genetic and exposure-history diversity represented was limited.

The donors were healthy, HIV-negative adults with no recently reported acute infections or vaccinations. Every donor was a Caucasian adult living in Nashville, Tennessee, USA. CD4+ T cells were enriched by magnetic negative selection, after which naive cells were positively selected on CD45RA and the negative fraction was taken as the memory subset. Blood was obtained by leukapheresis, after which PBMCs were separated by Ficoll-Histopaque density gradient centrifugation and cryopreserved in liquid nitrogen vapor phase. Analytical flow cytometry was used to check the purity and quantity of every magnetically sorted T cell population. Each sorted fraction had its genomic DNA isolated and then quantified by UV absorbance on a Nanodrop 2000c. With respect to this clone: Its specific antigen is unknown. One base away there is no much larger clone; base qualities are not given.

The origin of this receptor is a man aged 18 to 29 in good health. Sequencing was carried out using naive CD4+ T cells sorted from blood. The cell subset or site label of this sample denotes: CD45RA+ positively selected.

The CDR3 reads CASSEVASRGYTF. The DNA sequence follows: TGTGCCAGCAGTGAAGTGGCCTCTCGGGGCTACACCTTC. The chain was built from TRBV6-1 and TRBJ1-2; the D gene identity is not certain. The germline V gene supplies CDR1 MNHNS and CDR2 SASEGT. Trimming at the junction amounts to 1 base on V and 8 bases on J, and the germline ends lie 11 bases apart. The CDR3 goes from the cysteine to the phenylalanine over 13 residues. Only the CDR3 DNA stays, 39 bases, in frame from base 1.